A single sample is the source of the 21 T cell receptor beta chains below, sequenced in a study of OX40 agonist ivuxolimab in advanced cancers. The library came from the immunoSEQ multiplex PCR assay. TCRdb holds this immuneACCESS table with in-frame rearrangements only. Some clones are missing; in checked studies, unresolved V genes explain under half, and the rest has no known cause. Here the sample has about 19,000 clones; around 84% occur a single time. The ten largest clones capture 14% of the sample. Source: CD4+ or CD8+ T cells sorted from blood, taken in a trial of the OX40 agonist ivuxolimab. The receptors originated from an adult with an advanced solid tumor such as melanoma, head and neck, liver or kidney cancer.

Written as DNA, the CDR3 is TGCGCCAGCAGCGTAGACCGGGCCACCGGGGAGCTGTTTTTT. Translation gives CASSVDRATGELFF. J is TRBJ2-2 and V is TRBV4-3; D gene unclear. CDR1 and CDR2 from the germline V gene are LGHNA and YSLEER. Trimming stripped 5 bases from V and 4 bases from J, with 11 bases between. The length of the CDR3 is 14 residues.

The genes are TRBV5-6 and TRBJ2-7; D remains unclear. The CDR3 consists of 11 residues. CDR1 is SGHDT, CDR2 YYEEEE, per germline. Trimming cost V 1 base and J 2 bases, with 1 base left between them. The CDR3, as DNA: TGTGCCAGCAGCTTGACCTACGAGCAGTACTTC. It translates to CASSLTYEQYF.

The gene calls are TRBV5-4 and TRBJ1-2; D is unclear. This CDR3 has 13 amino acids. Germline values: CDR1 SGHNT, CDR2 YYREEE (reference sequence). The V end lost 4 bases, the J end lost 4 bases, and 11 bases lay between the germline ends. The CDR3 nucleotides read TGTGCCAGCAGCCCTCGTTCGGGCTATGGCTACACCTTC. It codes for CASSPRSGYGYTF.

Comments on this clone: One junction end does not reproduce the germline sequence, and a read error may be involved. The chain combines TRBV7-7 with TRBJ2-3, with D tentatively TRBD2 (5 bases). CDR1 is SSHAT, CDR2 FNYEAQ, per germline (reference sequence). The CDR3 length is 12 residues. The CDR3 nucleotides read TGTGCTAGCAGTCCGGGGTCAGATACGCAGTATTTT. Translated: CASSPGSDTQYF.

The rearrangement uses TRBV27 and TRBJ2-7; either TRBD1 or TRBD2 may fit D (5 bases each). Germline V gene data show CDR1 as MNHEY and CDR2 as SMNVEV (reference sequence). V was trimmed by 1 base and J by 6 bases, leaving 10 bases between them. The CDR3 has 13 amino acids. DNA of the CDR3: TGTGCCAGCAGTTTATTGTCAGGGACCGAGCAGTACTTC. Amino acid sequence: CASSLLSGTEQYF.

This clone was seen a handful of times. In DNA, the CDR3 is TGTGCCAGTAGTGGACAGGGTAGCCAGCCCCAGCATTTT. Residues: CASSGQGSQPQHF. This chain links TRBV19 with TRBJ1-5, with 8 bases identical to TRBD1. V dropped 5 bases and J dropped 7; count of bases not matched to a gene: 4. In germline, CDR1 is LNHDA, CDR2 SQIVND (reference sequence). This CDR3 is built from 13 residues. Together with reference TRBV19 and TRBJ1-5, the CDR3 gives the full variable domain: DGGITQSPKYLFRKEGQNVTLSCEQNLNHDAMYWYRQDPGQGLRLIYYSQIVNDFQKGDIAEGYSVSREKKESFPLTVTSAQKNPTAFYLCASSGQGSQPQHFGDGTRLSIL.

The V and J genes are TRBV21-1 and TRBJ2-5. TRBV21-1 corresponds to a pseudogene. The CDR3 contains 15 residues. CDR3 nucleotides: TGTGCCAGCAGTTGGGACCCGGCCCTCCAAGAGACCCAGTACTTC. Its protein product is CASSWDPALQETQYF.

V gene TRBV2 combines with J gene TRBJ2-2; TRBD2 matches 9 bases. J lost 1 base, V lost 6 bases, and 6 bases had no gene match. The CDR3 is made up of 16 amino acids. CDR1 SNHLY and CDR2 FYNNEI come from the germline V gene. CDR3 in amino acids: CASRKGGGVNTGELFF. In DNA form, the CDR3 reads TGTGCCAGCAGGAAAGGCGGGGGGGTGAACACCGGGGAGCTGTTTTTT.

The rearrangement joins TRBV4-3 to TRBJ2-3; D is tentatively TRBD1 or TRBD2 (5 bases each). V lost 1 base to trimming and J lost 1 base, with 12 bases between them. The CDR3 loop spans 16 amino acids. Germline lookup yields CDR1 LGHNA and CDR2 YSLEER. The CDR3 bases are TGCGCCAGCAGCCAAGGTGCTCAGGGAGGCACAGATACGCAGTATTTT. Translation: CASSQGAQGGTDTQYF.

The CDR3 loop is CASSLSGINEQFF. The CDR3 DNA reads as TGTGCCAGCAGCTTATCGGGTATCAATGAGCAGTTCTTC. The rearrangement links TRBV7-2 to TRBJ2-1; D is ambiguous. Trimming stripped 2 bases from V and 6 bases from J, with 8 bases between. CDR3 length equals 13 residues. CDR1 and CDR2 from the germline V gene are SGHTA and FQGNSA.

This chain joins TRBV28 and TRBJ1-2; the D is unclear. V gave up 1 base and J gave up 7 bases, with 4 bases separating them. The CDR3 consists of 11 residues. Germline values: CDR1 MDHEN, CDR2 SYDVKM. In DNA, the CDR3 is TGTGCCAGCAGTTTATCTCGTGGCTACACCTTC. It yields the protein CASSLSRGYTF.

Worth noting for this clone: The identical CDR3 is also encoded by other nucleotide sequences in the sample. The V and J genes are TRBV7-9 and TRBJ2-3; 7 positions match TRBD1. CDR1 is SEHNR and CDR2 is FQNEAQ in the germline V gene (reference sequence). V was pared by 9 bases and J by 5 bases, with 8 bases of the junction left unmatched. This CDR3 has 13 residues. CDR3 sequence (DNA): TGTGCCAGTAGTTTAACAGGGGTAGATACGCAGTATTTT. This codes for CASSLTGVDTQYF.

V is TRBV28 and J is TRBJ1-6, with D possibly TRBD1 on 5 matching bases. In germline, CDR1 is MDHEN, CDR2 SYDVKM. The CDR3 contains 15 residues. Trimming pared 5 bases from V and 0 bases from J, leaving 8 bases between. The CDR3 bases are TGTGCCAGCAGTGGGGGGAACTCCTATAATTCACCCCTCCACTTT. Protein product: CASSGGNSYNSPLHF.

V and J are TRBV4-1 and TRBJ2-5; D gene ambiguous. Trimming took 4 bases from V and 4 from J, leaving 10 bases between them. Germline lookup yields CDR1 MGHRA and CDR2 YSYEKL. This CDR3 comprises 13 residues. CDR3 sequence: CASSPQVPETQYF. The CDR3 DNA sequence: TGCGCCAGCAGCCCCCAGGTCCCAGAGACCCAGTACTTC.

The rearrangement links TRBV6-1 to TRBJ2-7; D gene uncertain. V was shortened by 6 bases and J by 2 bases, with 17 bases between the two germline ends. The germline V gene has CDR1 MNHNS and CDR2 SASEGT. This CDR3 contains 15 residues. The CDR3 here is CASRLLTNSAYEQYF. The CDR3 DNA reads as TGTGCCAGCAGGCTTCTGACAAATTCCGCCTACGAGCAGTACTTC.

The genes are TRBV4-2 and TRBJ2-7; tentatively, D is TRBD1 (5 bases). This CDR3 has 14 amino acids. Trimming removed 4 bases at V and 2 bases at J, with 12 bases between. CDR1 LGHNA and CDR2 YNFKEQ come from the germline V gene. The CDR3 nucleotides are TGTGCCAGCAGCCGGTCGACAGCAGCCTACGAGCAGTACTTC. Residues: CASSRSTAAYEQYF.

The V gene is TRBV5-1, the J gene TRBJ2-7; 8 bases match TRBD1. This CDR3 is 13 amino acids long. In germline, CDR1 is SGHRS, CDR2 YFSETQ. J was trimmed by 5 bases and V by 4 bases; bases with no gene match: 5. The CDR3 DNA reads TGCGCCAGCAGCCCGGGACAGGTAAACGAGCAGTACTTC. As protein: CASSPGQVNEQYF.

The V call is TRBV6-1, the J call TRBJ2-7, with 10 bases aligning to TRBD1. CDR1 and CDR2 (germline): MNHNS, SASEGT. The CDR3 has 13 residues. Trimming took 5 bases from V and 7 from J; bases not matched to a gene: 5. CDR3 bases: TGTGCCAGCAGTAGACAGGGGGCGGGGGAGCAGTACTTC. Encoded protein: CASSRQGAGEQYF.

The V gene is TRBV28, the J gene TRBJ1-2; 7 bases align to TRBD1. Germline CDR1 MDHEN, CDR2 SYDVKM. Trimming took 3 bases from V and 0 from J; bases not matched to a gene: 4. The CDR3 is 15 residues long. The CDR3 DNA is TGTGCCAGCAGTTTGGGGACAGAAGCTAACTATGGCTACACCTTC. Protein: CASSLGTEANYGYTF.

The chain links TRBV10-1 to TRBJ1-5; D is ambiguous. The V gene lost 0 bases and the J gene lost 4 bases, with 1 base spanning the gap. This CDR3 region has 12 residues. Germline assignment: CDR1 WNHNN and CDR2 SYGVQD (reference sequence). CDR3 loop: CASSESNQPQHF. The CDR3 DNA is TGCGCCAGCAGTGAGTCGAATCAGCCCCAGCATTTT.

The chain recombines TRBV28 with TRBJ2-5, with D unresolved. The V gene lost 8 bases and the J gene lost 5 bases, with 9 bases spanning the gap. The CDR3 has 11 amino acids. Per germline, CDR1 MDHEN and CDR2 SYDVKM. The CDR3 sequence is CASENGETQYF. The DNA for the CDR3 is TGTGCCAGCGAGAACGGTGAGACCCAGTACTTC.